Detailed here is one TCR beta chain. This clone was found a few times. What antigen it recognizes has not been identified. No base-level quality is on record; no much larger clone is a single base apart. Healthy controls were around 38 blood donors whose buffy coats came from the Finnish Red Cross blood service. All TCR-sequenced material derived from peripheral blood: patient blood samples and healthy donor buffy coats. Ficoll-Hypaque gradient centrifugation was used to isolate peripheral blood mononuclear cells. CD4+ cells were magnetically purified from the buffy coats of healthy controls. Genomic DNA was extracted with the Gentra Puregene Cell and Tissue kit and quantified on a Qubit 2.0 fluorometer. The sample originates from a study of STAT5B mutations in CD4+ large granular lymphocyte leukemia (dated by TCRdb to 2022 to 2024). With respect to the entire study: Among the healthy controls, the CDR3 'QG' motif was associated with a particular HLA allele. The purity of purified fractions was confirmed by flow cytometry on FACSCanto II or FACSVerse to exceed 95% among lymphocytes. TCRbeta repertoires of CD4+ T-cell large granular lymphocyte leukemia patients were compared with those of healthy blood donors. Results and caveats for the whole study, not just this receptor: Main leukemic clonotypes were private to each patient, although roughly 25% appeared at low frequency in other patients' non-leukemic repertoires. Enrichment of TRBV06-family usage was observed among the top patient clones (8/27) relative to healthy controls (2/35). The data were not HLA-matched, and the higher clonality in CD4+ T-LGLL than in CD8+ T-LGLL could be due to the relatively small sample size. CD4-sorted patient repertoires appeared more clonal than healthy CD4+ repertoires, and this difference persisted after removing the putative leukemic clones.

The immunoSEQ assay at survey resolution was used to sequence TCRbeta rearrangements from genomic DNA. The original pipeline was this. In the TCR sequencing data, the lowest productive clonotype frequency that could be detected was 2.59 x 10-5. Only productive TCRbeta rearrangements, defined as complete and in-frame sequences, were included in the analyses. Clonality for each sample was calculated as Simpson clonality in the immunoSEQ Analyzer version 3.0. Based on frequency, clones were grouped as very rare, small, medium, large (1-20%) or hyperexpanded (>20%). Generation probabilities were estimated with OLGA 1.2.3, V-gene circos plots were made with VDJtools, specificities were looked up in VDJdb, and CDR3 motifs were identified with GLIPH. TCRdb mirrors the immuneACCESS table, restricted to in-frame sequences. Some clones are absent from its copies; in checked studies, under half trace to an unresolved V gene, and the reason for the others is unknown. Clone size and the V and J calls come from that table; the DNA yielded D and trimming. The sample has approximately 36,000 clones on record, 75% to 85% of them singletons. The top ten clones comprise approximately 0.6% of the sample.

From cysteine to phenylalanine, the CDR3 is 14 amino acids long. The read is trimmed to its CDR3 DNA, 42 bases read in frame from base 1. In the germline V gene, CDR1 corresponds to SGHVS and CDR2 to FNYEAQ. V and J are truncated by 5 bases and 5 bases respectively, leaving an intervening sequence of 16 bases. Rearrangement joined TRBV7-6 to TRBJ2-7, with the D gene not confidently named. The origin of this receptor is a human donor in good health. Sequencing was carried out using CD4+ T cells from blood buffy coats. The nucleotide sequence reads as follows: TGTGCCAGCAGCGTGGGTCCAACAGTGGACGAGCAGTACTTC. Its protein is CASSVGPTVDEQYF.